The sample holds many counts of the clone carrying this T cell receptor (beta chain). Germline CDR1 and CDR2: SGHTA and FQGNSA. Trimming removed 1 base from V and 2 bases from J, with 9 bases in between. This CDR3 region has 14 residues. The data stem from a study of early T cells in non-severe SARS-CoV-2 infection. Study as a whole: Investigators sequenced bulk RNA drawn from unsorted whole blood, and chains remained unpaired.

Each single cDNA molecule received a unique molecular identifier. TCRdb reprocessed the 5' RACE reads via MiXCR and lists one record per CDR3 protein. The sample consists of about 60,000 distinct CDR3 sequences, approximately 9% of them appearing once. Sequencing was performed on whole blood. The source of this sequence is an adult who was a healthcare worker with PCR-confirmed SARS-CoV-2 infection or an uninfected control (not recorded which). The rearrangement uses TRBV7-2 and TRBJ2-7; D uncertain. This chain's CDR3 is CASSLVSGTYEQYF. The CDR3 bases are TGTGCCAGCAGCTTAGTGTCAGGAACCTACGAGCAGTACTTC.